These 7 T cell receptor beta chains were all obtained from the same sample, sequenced in a study of cytomegalovirus exposure and HLA in healthy donors. Amplification used 60 Vbeta primers and 13 Jbeta primers. Clones were sequenced by immunoSEQ multiplex PCR, and TCRdb holds only the in-frame ones, with some missing. The data hold 100,000 to 150,000 clones, with approximately 70% observed a single time. Material: PBMCs. The source is a man aged 60-69 years in good health and CMV-seropositive.

The chain employs TRBV19 and TRBJ2-7, with 7 positions matching TRBD1. The CDR3 is made up of 14 amino acids. The germline V gene has CDR1 LNHDA and CDR2 SQIVND (reference sequence). Germline trimming cut 9 bases from V and 4 bases from J; bases unmatched to any gene: 12. The CDR3 coding sequence is TGTGCCAGCAGCAAGGACAGGTTTGGATACGAGCAGTACTTC. Amino acid sequence: CASSKDRFGYEQYF.

CDR3 coding DNA: TGTGCCAGCAGCTCCCCTAGCGGTTTCTACAATGAGCAGTTCTTC. Translated: CASSSPSGFYNEQFF. The rearrangement links TRBV5-6 to TRBJ2-1; 7 nucleotides line up with TRBD2. CDR3 length equals 15 residues. Germline V gene sequence: CDR1 SGHDT, CDR2 YYEEEE. V lost 3 bases and J lost 3; bases outside the gene matches: 6.

A few counts support this clone. This chain connects TRBV5-6 to TRBJ1-3; no firm D call. The CDR3 contains 15 residues. The V end lost 4 bases, the J end lost 0 bases, and 11 bases lay between the germline ends. In germline, CDR1 is SGHDT, CDR2 YYEEEE. For the CDR3, the DNA is TGTGCCAGCAGCGGCGGGTCCTTCTCTGGAAACACCATATATTTT. It translates to CASSGGSFSGNTIYF.

The chain is built from TRBV6-1 and TRBJ1-2; TRBD1 matches at 7 bases. There are 13 residues in the CDR3. After removal of 6 bases from V and 2 bases from J, the junction contained 3 bases not matched to a gene. Germline V gene data show CDR1 as MNHNS and CDR2 as SASEGT. The CDR3 nucleotides are TGTGCCAGCAGAGAGACAGGGAACTATGGCTACACCTTC. Its protein product is CASRETGNYGYTF.

The rearrangement joins TRBV5-1 to TRBJ2-7; 15 bases match TRBD2. The length of the CDR3 is 16 residues. V gave up 4 bases and J gave up 6 bases; unmatched junction bases: 8. Germline values: CDR1 SGHRS, CDR2 YFSETQ. In nucleotides, the CDR3 is TGCGCCAGCAGCATTTCACCGGGACTAGCGGGGGGCGAGCAGTACTTC. Translating gives CASSISPGLAGGEQYF.

Turning to this clone: At one end, the junction sequence differs from germline, possibly due to a read error. The genes are TRBV9 and TRBJ1-6; TRBD1 aligns across 8 bases. From germline, CDR1 is SGDLS and CDR2 YYNGEE. This CDR3 is 15 amino acids long. As DNA, the CDR3 is TGTGCCAGCAGCGTTCGGACAGGGTTTAATTCAGCCCTCCACTTT. Its translation is CASSVRTGFNSALHF.

The chain links TRBV29-1 to TRBJ2-7; 7 bases are shared with TRBD1. The J segment lost 1 base and the V segment lost 7 bases, leaving 10 bases of the junction unmatched. Germline lookup yields CDR1 SQVTM and CDR2 ANQGSEA. This CDR3 has 14 residues. The CDR3 nucleotides are TGCAGCGGAAAAACAGGGGTCCAATCCTACGAGCAGTACTTC. This encodes CSGKTGVQSYEQYF.